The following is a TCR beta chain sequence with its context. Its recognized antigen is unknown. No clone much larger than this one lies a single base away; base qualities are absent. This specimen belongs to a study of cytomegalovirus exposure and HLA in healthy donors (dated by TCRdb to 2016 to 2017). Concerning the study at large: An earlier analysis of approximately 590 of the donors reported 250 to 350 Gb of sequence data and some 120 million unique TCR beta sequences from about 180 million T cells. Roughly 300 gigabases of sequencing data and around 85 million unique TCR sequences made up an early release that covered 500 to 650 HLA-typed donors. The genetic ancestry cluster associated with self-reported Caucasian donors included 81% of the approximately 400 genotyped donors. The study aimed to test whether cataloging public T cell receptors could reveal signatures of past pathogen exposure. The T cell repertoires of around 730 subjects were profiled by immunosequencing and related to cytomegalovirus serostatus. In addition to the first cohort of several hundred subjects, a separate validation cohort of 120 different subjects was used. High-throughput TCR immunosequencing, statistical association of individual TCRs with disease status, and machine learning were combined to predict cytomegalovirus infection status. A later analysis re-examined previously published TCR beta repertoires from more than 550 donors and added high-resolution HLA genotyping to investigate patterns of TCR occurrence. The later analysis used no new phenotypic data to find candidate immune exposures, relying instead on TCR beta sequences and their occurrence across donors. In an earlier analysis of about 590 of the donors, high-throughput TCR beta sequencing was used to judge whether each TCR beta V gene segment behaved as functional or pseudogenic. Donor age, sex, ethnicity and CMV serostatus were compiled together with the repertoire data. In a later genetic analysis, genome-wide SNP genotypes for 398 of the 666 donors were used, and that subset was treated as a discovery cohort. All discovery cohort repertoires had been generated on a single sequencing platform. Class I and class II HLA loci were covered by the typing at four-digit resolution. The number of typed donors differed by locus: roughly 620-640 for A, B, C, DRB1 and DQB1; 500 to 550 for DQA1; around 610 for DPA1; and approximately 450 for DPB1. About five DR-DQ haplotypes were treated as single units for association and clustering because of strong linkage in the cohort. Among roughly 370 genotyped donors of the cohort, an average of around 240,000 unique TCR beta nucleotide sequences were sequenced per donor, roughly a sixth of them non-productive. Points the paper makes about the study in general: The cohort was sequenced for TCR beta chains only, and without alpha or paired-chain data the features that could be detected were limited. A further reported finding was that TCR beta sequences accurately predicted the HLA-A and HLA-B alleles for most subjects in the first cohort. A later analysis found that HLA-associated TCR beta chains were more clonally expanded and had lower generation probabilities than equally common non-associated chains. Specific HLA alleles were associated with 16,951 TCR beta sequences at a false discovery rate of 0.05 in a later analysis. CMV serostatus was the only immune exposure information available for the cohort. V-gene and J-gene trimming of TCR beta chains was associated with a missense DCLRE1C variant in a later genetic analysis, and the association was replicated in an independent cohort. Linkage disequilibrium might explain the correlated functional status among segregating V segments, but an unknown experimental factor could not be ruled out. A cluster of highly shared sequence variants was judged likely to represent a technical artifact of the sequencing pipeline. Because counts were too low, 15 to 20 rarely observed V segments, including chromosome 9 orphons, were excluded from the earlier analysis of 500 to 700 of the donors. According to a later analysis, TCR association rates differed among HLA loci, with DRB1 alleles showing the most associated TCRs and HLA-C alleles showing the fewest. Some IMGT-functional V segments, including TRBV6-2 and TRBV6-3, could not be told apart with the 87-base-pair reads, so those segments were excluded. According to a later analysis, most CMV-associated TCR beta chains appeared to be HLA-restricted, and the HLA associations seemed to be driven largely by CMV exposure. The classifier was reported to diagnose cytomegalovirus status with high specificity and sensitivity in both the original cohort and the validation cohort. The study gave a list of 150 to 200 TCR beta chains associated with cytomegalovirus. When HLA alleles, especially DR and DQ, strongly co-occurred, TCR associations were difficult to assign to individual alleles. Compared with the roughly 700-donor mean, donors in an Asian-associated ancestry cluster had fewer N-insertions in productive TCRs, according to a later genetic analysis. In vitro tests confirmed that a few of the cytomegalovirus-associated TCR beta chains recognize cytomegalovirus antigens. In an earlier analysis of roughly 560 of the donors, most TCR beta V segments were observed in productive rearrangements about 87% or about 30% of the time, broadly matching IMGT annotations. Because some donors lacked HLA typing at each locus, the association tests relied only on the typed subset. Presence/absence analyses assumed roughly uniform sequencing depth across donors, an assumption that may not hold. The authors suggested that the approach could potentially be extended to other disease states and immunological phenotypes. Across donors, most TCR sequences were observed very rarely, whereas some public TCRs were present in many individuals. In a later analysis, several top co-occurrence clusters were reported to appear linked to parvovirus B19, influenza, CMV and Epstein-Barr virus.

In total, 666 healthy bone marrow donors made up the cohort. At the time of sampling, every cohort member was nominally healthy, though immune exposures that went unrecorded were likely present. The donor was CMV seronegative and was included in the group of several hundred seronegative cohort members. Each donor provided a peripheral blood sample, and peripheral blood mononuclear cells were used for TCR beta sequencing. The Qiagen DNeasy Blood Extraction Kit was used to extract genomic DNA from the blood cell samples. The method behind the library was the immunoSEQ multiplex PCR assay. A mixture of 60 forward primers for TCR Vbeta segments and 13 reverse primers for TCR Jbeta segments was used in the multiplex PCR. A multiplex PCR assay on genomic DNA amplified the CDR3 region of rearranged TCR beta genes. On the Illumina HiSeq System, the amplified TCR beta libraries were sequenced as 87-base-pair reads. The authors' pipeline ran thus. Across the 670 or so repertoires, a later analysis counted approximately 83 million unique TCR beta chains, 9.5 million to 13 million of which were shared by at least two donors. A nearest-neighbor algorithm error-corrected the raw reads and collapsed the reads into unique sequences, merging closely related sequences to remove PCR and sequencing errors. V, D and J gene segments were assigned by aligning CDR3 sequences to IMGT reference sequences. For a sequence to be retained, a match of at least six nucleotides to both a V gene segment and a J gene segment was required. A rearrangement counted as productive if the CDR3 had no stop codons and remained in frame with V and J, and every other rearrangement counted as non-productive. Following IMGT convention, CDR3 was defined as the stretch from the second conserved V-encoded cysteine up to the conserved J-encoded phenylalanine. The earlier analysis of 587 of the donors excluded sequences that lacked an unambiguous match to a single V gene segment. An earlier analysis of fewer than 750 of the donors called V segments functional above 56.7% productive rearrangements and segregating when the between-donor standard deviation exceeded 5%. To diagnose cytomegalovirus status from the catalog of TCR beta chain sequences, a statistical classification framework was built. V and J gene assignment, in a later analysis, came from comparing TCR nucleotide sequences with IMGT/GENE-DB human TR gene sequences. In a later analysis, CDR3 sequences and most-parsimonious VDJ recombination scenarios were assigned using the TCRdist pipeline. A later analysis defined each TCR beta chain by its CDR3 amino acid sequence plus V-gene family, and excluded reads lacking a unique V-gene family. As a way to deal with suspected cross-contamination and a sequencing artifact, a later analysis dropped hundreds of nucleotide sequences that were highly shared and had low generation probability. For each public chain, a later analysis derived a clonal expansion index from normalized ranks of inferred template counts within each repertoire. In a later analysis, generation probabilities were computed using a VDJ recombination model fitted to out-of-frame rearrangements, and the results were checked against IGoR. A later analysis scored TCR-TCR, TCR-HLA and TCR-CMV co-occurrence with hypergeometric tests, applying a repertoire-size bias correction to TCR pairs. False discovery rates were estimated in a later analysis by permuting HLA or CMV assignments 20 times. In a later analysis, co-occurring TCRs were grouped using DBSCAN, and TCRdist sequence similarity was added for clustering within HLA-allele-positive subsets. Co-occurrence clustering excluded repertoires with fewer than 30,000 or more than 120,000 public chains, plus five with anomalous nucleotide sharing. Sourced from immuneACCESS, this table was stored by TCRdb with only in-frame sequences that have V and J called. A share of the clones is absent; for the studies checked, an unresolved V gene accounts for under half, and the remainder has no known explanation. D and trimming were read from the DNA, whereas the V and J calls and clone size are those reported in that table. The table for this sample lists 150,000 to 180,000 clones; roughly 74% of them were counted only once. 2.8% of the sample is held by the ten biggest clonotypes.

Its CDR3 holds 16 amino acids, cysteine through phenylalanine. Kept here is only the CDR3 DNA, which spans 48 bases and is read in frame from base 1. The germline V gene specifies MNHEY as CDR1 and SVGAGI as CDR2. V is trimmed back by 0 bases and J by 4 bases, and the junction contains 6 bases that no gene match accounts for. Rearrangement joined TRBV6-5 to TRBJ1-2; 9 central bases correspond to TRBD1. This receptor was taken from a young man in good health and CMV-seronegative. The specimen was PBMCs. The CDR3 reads CASSYSEGQGGYGYTF. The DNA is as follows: TGTGCCAGCAGTTACTCCGAGGGACAGGGAGGCTATGGCTACACCTTC.